This T cell receptor beta chain is from a study of blood T cells in healthy people across ages. The study, taken as a whole, reports: The fall in TCR beta diversity per million T cells was roughly linear with age.

The authors ran a second PCR of roughly 7 to 11 cycles using a sample-barcoded 5' primer and a J-beta primer mix. One entry per CDR3 protein, called by TCRdb with MiXCR from the 5' RACE reads. The sample lists some 1.6 million distinct CDR3 sequences, about 32% occurring once. This CDR3 is 13 amino acids long. Germline loops: CDR1 MDHEN, CDR2 SYDVKM. The ends were cut back, 4 bases at V and 7 bases at J, with 10 bases in the middle. Samples had at least 6.5 million PBMCs isolated from them. A few counts support this clonotype. No antigen is known for it. The receptor was isolated from a woman in her twenties or thirties in good health. V usage is TRBV28 and J usage is TRBJ1-4; D not resolved. Sequencing was done on a sample of blood. Here the CDR3 DNA reads TGTGCCAGCAGTTATCTGGGGAGTGAAAAACTGTTTTTT. Translation: CASSYLGSEKLFF.